A single sample is the source of the 2 T cell receptor beta chains below, sequenced in a study of shared clonotypes between healthy human individuals. Libraries were prepared by immunoSEQ multiplex PCR; TCRdb keeps only in-frame clonotypes and omits some of them. The sample has 550,000 to 600,000 clones; around 78% are singletons. Sample: PBMCs. These receptors all stem from a woman between 35 and 50 years old in good health. Some clones in this sample may be carry-over from other donors' samples.

The sample holds a few counts of this clone. V and J are TRBV6-1 and TRBJ2-6; weak D call: TRBD2 (5 bases). The V gene lost 11 bases and the J gene lost 1 base, with 12 bases spanning the gap. The CDR3 contains 14 residues. Germline CDR1 and CDR2: MNHNS and SASEGT. In DNA, the CDR3 is TGTGCCGCTAACGGGGTATCTGGGGCCAACGTCCTGACTTTC. It translates to CAANGVSGANVLTF.

This chain links TRBV15 with TRBJ1-3; D possibly corresponds to TRBD1 (5 bases). In germline, CDR1 is LNHNV, CDR2 YYDKDF (reference sequence). Trimming removed 3 bases from V and 0 bases from J, with 9 bases in between. The CDR3 spans 15 residues. The CDR3 here is CATSSYRFSGNTIYF. For the CDR3, the DNA is TGTGCCACCAGCAGTTACAGGTTCTCTGGAAACACCATATATTTT. Complete variable domain (other parts from reference TRBV15 and TRBJ1-3): DAMVIQNPRYQVTQFGKPVTLSCSQTLNHNVMYWYQQKSSQAPKLLFHYYDKDFNNEADTPDNFQSRRPNTSFCFLDIRSPGLGDTAMYLCATSSYRFSGNTIYFGEGSWLTVV.